This record covers a single T cell receptor (beta chain). The data were taken from a study of CD8+CD57+ T cells in acquired aplastic anemia. V was pared by 0 bases and J by 8 bases, with 7 bases between. CDR1 and CDR2 (germline): SQVTM, ANQGSEA. The CDR3 spans 11 residues. Genomic DNA, serving as template, underwent TCR beta VDJ and CDR3 profiling. TCRdb analysed the reads with MiXCR anew, one entry per CDR3 protein. Here the sample spans some 190,000 distinct CDR3 sequences, approximately 49% being singletons. The sample was sorted CD4+, CD8+, or CD8+CD57+ T cells (not recorded which) from PBMCs. This chain connects TRBV29-1 to TRBJ1-2; D ambiguous. The receptor's source is a human donor in good health, serving as a control. Here the CDR3 DNA reads TGCAGCGTTGAAGATCGCGGGGGCTACACCTTC. This gives the protein CSVEDRGGYTF.